The clone carrying this TCR beta chain has at least ten counts. Its cognate antigen is unknown. The data stem from a study of spatial heterogeneity in lung cancer. Turning to the study itself: Alpha-chain sequences were detected in numbers that were consistently lower than beta-chain sequences. Study conclusions and caveats: Tumor mutation counts were tracked by expanded intratumoral alpha and beta TCR counts.

Indicated time point: sample taken at primary tumor resection. The donor group consisted of over 60 patients who had untreated, early-stage non-small cell lung cancer. Sequencing covered unsorted whole RNA taken from tumor, nontumor lung or frozen PBMC. All TCR cDNA molecules were individually tagged with a unique molecular identifier. TCRdb redid the calling of the 5' RACE reads with MiXCR, one entry per CDR3 protein. Here the sample spans roughly 28,000 distinct CDR3 sequences, around 7.5% being singletons. Specimen: lung tumor tissue, collected at surgery. The receptor comes from a male donor with early-stage non-small cell lung cancer.

The CDR3 sequence is CATSDSWTGVGYTF. In nucleotides, the CDR3 is TGTGCCACCAGTGATTCCTGGACAGGGGTCGGCTACACCTTC. The J gene is TRBJ1-2, the V gene TRBV24-1, with 9 bases matching TRBD1. Germline CDR1 is KGHDR and CDR2 is SFDVKD. The CDR3 is 14 residues long. The junction had 5 bases not matched to a gene; V was cut back by 2 bases and J by 8 bases.